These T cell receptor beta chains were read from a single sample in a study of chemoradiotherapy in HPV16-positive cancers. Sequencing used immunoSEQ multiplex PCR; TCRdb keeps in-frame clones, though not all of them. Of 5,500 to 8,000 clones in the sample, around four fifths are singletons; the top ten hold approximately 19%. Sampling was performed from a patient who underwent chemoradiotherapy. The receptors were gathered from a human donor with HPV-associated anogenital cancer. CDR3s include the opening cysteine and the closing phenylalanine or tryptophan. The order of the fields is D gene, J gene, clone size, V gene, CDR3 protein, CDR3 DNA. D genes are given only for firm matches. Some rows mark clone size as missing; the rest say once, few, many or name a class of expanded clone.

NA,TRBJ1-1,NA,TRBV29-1,CSARQQQGGVTEAFF,TGCAGCGCCCGACAACAACAGGGCGGGGTCACTGAAGCTTTCTTT
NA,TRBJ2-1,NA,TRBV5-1,CASSPRPNEQFF,TGCGCCAGCAGTCCGAGGCCCAATGAGCAGTTCTTC
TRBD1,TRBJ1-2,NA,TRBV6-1,CASSDFSWSGTGGIYGYTF,TGTGCCAGCAGTGATTTCAGTTGGTCCGGGACAGGGGGCATCTATGGCTACACCTTC
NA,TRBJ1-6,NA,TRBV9,CASSVGGASPLHF,TGTGCCAGCAGCGTAGGAGGGGCCTCACCCCTCCACTTT
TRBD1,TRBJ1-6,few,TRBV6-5,CASKRGHSPLHF,TGTGCCAGCAAGAGGGGGCATTCACCCCTCCACTTT
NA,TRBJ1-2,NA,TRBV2,CASVMGLGGYTF,TGTGCCAGCGTCATGGGGCTGGGGGGCTACACCTTC
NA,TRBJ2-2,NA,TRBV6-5,CEWRGGTENTGELFF,TGTGAATGGCGAGGGGGGACAGAGAACACCGGGGAGCTGTTTTTT
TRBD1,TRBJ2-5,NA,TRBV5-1,CASSLSGQEETQYF,TGCGCCAGCAGCTTGTCTGGACAGGAAGAGACCCAGTACTTC
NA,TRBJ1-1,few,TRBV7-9,CASGRHPGSEAFF,TGTGCCAGCGGCAGGCACCCGGGGTCTGAAGCTTTCTTT
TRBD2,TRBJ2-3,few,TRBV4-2,CASSPYSSGGPTDTQYF,TGTGCCAGCAGCCCTTACTCGAGCGGGGGCCCCACAGATACGCAGTATTTT
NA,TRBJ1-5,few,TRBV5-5,CASSLSSNQPQHF,TGTGCCAGCAGCTTGAGCAGCAATCAGCCCCAGCATTTT
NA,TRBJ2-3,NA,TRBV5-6,CASSRSWDTQYF,TGTGCCAGCAGCAGATCTTGGGATACGCAGTATTTT
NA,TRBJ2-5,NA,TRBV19,CASSPGVETQYF,TGTGCCAGTAGCCCAGGGGTGGAGACCCAGTACTTC
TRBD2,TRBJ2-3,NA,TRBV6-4,CASSDKAGGGDTQYF,TGTGCCAGCAGTGACAAGGCGGGGGGAGGGGATACGCAGTATTTT
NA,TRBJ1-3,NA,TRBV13,CASSLGLRQRSGNTIYF,TGTGCCAGCAGCTTAGGCCTTAGGCAGAGGTCTGGAAACACCATATATTTT
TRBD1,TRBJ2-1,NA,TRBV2,CASSGTGSSYNEQFF,TGTGCCAGCAGTGGGACAGGGAGCTCCTACAATGAGCAGTTCTTC
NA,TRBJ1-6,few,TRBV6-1,CASSASPENNSPLHF,TGTGCCAGCAGCGCCTCGCCAGAAAACAATTCACCCCTCCACTTT
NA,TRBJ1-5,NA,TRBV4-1,CASGEYSNQPQHF,TGCGCCAGCGGTGAATATAGCAATCAGCCCCAGCATTTT
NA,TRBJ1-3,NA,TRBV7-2,CASSLTKGGNTIYF,TGTGCCAGCAGCTTAACAAAGGGAGGAAACACCATATATTTT
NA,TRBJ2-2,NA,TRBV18,CASSPPTRRELFF,TGTGCCAGCTCACCCCCGACTAGGAGGGAGCTGTTTTTT
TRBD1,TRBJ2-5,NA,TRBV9,CASSIGQGALETQYF,TGTGCCAGCAGCATTGGACAGGGGGCGTTAGAGACCCAGTACTTC
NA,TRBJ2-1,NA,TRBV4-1,CASSQGPSLISYNEQFF,TGCGCCAGCAGCCAAGGCCCCAGCCTAATCTCCTACAATGAGCAGTTCTTC
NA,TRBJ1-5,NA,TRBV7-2,CASSLGADDQPQHF,TGTGCCAGCAGCTTAGGGGCGGACGATCAGCCCCAGCATTTT
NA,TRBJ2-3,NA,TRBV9,CASSVASGRDTQYF,TGTGCCAGCAGCGTAGCTTCAGGAAGAGATACGCAGTATTTT
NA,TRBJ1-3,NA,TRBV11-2,CASSSRPGSNSGNTIYF,TGTGCCAGCAGCTCAAGACCGGGCAGCAACTCTGGAAACACCATATATTTT
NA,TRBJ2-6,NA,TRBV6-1,CASSSETSGANVLTF,TGTGCCAGCAGCTCTGAGACCTCTGGGGCCAACGTCCTGACTTTC
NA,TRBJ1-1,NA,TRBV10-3,CAAKGNTEAFF,TGTGCCGCCAAGGGGAACACTGAAGCTTTCTTT
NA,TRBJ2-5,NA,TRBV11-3,CASSPGQNQETQYF,TGTGCCAGCAGCCCCGGACAGAATCAAGAGACCCAGTACTTC
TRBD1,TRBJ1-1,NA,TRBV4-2,CASSLDRASTEAFF,TGTGCCAGCAGCCTCGACAGGGCTAGCACTGAAGCTTTCTTT
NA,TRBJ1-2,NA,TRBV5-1,CASRSRSGGSEGYTF,TGCGCCAGCAGATCCCGGAGCGGAGGATCGGAGGGCTACACCTTC
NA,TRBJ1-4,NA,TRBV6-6,CASSYRGGIEKLFF,TGTGCCAGCAGTTACAGGGGAGGGATCGAAAAACTGTTTTTT
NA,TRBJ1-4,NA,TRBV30,CAWSPGGKLFF,TGTGCCTGGAGCCCCGGAGGGAAACTGTTTTTT
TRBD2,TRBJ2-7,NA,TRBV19,CASSTQAGITSYEQYF,TGTGCCAGTAGTACCCAAGCGGGGATCACCTCCTACGAGCAGTACTTC
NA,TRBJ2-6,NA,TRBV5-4,CASSLGAAGANVLTF,TGTGCCAGCAGCTTGGGAGCGGCTGGGGCCAACGTCCTGACTTTC
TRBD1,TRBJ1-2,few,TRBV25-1,CASSGGTGGDGYTF,TGTGCCAGCAGTGGAGGGACAGGGGGAGATGGCTACACCTTC
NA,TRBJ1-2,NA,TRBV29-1,CSVGPPLLGAKGYTF,TGCAGCGTTGGGCCCCCGCTACTGGGGGCAAAGGGCTACACCTTC
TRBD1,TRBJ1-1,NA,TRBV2,CASSGTRTGQAFF,TGTGCCAGCAGCGGAACCCGGACAGGCCAAGCTTTCTTT
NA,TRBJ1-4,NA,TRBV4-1,CASSGSGLGFGGADNEKLFF,TGCGCCAGCAGCGGTTCGGGTTTGGGTTTCGGGGGCGCGGATAATGAAAAACTGTTTTTT
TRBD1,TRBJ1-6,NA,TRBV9,CASSEQIQGDNSPLHF,TGTGCCAGCAGCGAACAGATCCAGGGGGACAATTCACCCCTCCACTTT
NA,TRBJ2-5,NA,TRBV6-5,CASSLDYQETQYF,TGTGCCAGCAGCCTGGACTACCAAGAGACCCAGTACTTC
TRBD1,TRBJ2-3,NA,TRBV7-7,CASSAQGGGTQYF,TGTGCTAGCAGCGCACAGGGGGGCGGTACGCAGTATTTT
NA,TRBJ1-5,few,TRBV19,CASGDGPSNQPQHF,TGTGCCAGTGGGGACGGGCCCAGCAATCAGCCCCAGCATTTT
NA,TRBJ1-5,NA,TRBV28,CASSGGGGNQPQHF,TGTGCCAGCAGTGGGGGAGGGGGCAATCAGCCCCAGCATTTT
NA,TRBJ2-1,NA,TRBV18,CASSKTGISFNEQFF,TGTGCCAGCTCAAAAACCGGGATATCCTTCAATGAGCAGTTCTTC
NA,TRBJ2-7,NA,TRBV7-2,CASSFSTGIEQYF,TGTGCCAGCAGCTTTTCGACGGGGATCGAGCAGTACTTC
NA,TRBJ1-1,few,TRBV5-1,CASSLATSTLFTEAFF,TGCGCCAGCAGCTTGGCCACAAGTACCCTCTTTACTGAAGCTTTCTTT